A single T cell receptor (beta chain) is shown here with its context. What it recognizes is unknown. The data stem from a study of cytomegalovirus exposure and HLA in healthy donors. Study-level results: Later, an analysis found that common viral pathogens appeared to be linked with several of the most significant clusters.

The PCR ran on 60 Vbeta and 13 Jbeta primers. This table comes from immunoSEQ multiplex PCR, and its TCRdb copy is limited to in-frame clones, with some not included. The sample carries 200,000 to 250,000 clones, around four fifths recorded once. This CDR3 is built from 11 residues. Germline loops: CDR1 SGHAT, CDR2 FQNNGV. V lost 11 bases to trimming and J lost 7 bases, with 14 bases between them. Sequencing was performed on PBMCs. The clonotype comes from a woman aged 55 to 70 in good health and CMV-seropositive. The chain carries TRBV11-2 and TRBJ1-2; the D gene is possibly TRBD1 (5 bases). The CDR3 loop is CALPGRGGYTF. In nucleotides, the CDR3 is TGTGCCCTCCCAGGGCGGGGTGGCTACACCTTC. The whole variable domain, remainder taken from reference TRBV11-2 and TRBJ1-2, is EAGVAQSPRYKIIEKRQSVAFWCNPISGHATLYWYQQILGQGPKLLIQFQNNGVVDDSQLPKDRFSAERLKGVDSTLKIQPAKLEDSAVYLCALPGRGGYTFGSGTRLTVV.